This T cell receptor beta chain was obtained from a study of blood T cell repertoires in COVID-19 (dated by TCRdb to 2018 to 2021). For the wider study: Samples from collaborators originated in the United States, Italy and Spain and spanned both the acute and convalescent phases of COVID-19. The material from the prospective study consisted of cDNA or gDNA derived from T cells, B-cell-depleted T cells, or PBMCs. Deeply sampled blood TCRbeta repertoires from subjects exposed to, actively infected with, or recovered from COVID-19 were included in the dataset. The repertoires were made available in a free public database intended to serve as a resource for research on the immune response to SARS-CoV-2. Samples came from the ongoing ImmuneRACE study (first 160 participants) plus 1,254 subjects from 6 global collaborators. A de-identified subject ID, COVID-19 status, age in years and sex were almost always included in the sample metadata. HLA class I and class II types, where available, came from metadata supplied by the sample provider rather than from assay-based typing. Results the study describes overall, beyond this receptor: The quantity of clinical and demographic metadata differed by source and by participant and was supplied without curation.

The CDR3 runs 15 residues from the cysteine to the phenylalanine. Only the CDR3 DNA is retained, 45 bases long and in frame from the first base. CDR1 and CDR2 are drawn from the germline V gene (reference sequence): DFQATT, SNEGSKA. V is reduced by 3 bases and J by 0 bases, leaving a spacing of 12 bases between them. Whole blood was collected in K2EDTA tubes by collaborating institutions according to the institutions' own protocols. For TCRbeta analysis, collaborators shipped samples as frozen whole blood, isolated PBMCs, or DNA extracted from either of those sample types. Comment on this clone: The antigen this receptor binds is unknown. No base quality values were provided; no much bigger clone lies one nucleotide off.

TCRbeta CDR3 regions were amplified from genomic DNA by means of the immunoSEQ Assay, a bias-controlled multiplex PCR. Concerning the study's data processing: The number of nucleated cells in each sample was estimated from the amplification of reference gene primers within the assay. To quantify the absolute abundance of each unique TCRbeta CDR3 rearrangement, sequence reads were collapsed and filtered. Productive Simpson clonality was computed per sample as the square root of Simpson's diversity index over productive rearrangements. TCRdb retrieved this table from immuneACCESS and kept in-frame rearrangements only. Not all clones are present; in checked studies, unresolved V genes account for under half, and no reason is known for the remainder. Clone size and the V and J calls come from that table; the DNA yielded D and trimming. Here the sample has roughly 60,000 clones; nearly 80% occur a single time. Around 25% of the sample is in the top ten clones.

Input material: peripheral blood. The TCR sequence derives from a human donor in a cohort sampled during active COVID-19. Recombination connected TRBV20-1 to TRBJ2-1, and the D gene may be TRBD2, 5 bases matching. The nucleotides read TGCAGTGCTAGTCAATCTAGCCTCTCCTACAATGAGCAGTTCTTC. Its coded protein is CSASQSSLSYNEQFF.